The source of this T cell receptor beta chain is a study of OX40 agonist ivuxolimab in advanced cancers. Study background: Administration of intravenous ivuxolimab to patients occurred every 2 weeks at 0.01 to 10 mg/kg. Cohort: around 83% men, mean age around 55, aged about 23 to 79. Broader study findings: Expanded peripheral T cells had an undetermined antigen specificity.

V was cut by 4 bases and J by 0 bases, with 14 bases left in between. The CDR3 has 16 amino acids. CDR1 is SGHRS and CDR2 is YFSETQ in the germline V gene. Assay used: immunoSEQ multiplex PCR; TCRdb lists only in-frame clones, some missing. The table records roughly 60,000 clones, about 89% of them present only once. On this clone: Its specificity is not known.

The chain has TRBV5-1 and TRBJ1-3; D might be TRBD1 (5 bases). The receptor was isolated from an adult with an advanced solid tumor such as melanoma, head and neck, liver or kidney cancer. The sequencing used CD4+ or CD8+ T cells sorted from blood, collected in a trial of the OX40 agonist ivuxolimab. The chain's CDR3 is CASSEQTGASGNTIYF. The DNA of the CDR3 is TGCGCCAGCAGCGAACAAACTGGGGCCTCTGGAAACACCATATATTTT.